These T cell receptor beta chains were read from a single sample in a study of blood T cell repertoires in COVID-19. The assay was immunoSEQ multiplex PCR, and TCRdb's table has in-frame clones only and misses some. Of 120,000 or so clones in the sample, around 90% were seen once. The specimen was peripheral blood. Receptor source: a woman aged 45-65 years with active or convalescent COVID-19. Both conserved end residues are part of each CDR3. A D gene is named only where the DNA matches it firmly. Clone sizes are given selectively: once, few, many, or a class where the clone is expanded.

>-|TRBJ1-5|-|TRBV15
CATSRDAGRTNQPQHF
TGTGCCACCAGCAGAGATGCGGGCAGGACCAATCAGCCCCAGCATTTT
>-|TRBJ2-7|TRBD1|TRBV2
CASSRDSYEQYF
TGTGCCAGCAGCCGGGACAGCTACGAGCAGTACTTC
>-|TRBJ1-1|TRBD1|TRBV6-6
CASSYAGGNTEAFF
TGTGCCAGCAGTTACGCAGGGGGGAACACTGAAGCTTTCTTT
>-|TRBJ2-3|-|TRBV6-1
CASSYTADTDTQYF
TGTGCCAGCAGTTATACAGCGGACACAGATACGCAGTATTTT
>once|TRBJ2-7|TRBD2|TRBV19
CASSTGLAGPLDEQYF
TGTGCCAGTAGTACCGGACTAGCGGGGCCTTTGGATGAGCAGTACTTC
>-|TRBJ1-4|TRBD1|TRBV28
CATTTGGADEKLFF
TGTGCCACCACTACAGGGGGCGCGGATGAAAAACTGTTTTTT
>-|TRBJ2-2|TRBD2|TRBV6-2/TRBV6-3
CASSYSYAGDPTGELFF
TGTGCCAGCAGTTACTCGTACGCGGGAGATCCCACCGGGGAGCTGTTTTTT
>many|TRBJ1-2|-|TRBV5-3
CARRPSVWDGYTF
TGTGCCAGAAGGCCTAGTGTATGGGATGGCTACACCTTC
>-|TRBJ1-1|TRBD1|TRBV6-6
CASSYQTGIKTFF
TGTGCCAGCAGTTACCAGACAGGGATTAAAACTTTCTTT
>-|TRBJ1-6|-|TRBV3-1/TRBV3-2
CASSQDRRRTPLHF
TGTGCCAGCAGCCAAGATCGGAGGAGGACACCCCTCCACTTT
>-|TRBJ2-5|TRBD2|TRBV5-1
CASSSTVTSGSGETQYF
TGCGCCAGCAGCTCAACCGTGACTAGCGGGAGTGGAGAGACCCAGTACTTC
>-|TRBJ1-5|TRBD1|TRBV3-1/TRBV3-2
CASSQEGTAQPQHF
TGTGCCAGCAGCCAAGAGGGGACAGCACAGCCCCAGCATTTT
>-|TRBJ2-6|TRBD2|TRBV24-1
CATSDPPGGGANVLTF
TGTGCCACCAGTGACCCGCCGGGGGGTGGGGCCAACGTCCTGACTTTC
>-|TRBJ1-3|TRBD1|TRBV7-3
CASSLRAGTGGHSGNTIYF
TGTGCCAGCAGCTTAAGAGCCGGGACAGGGGGGCACTCTGGAAACACCATATATTTT
>-|TRBJ1-4|TRBD1|TRBV2
CASRQGRGEKLFF
TGTGCCAGCAGACAGGGGAGAGGTGAAAAACTGTTTTTT
>-|TRBJ1-6|-|TRBV9
CASSAGRNSPLHF
TGTGCCAGCAGCGCCGGGAGGAATTCACCCCTCCACTTT
>-|TRBJ1-5|-|TRBV19
CASSIRQNDQPQHF
TGTGCCAGTAGTATTAGACAGAACGATCAGCCCCAGCATTTT
>few|TRBJ2-7|-|TRBV9
CASSVAGASSYEQYF
TGTGCCAGCAGCGTAGCGGGAGCTAGCAGCTACGAGCAGTACTTC
>-|TRBJ2-2|TRBD1|TRBV28
CASTPQGARGTGELFF
TGTGCCAGCACCCCCCAGGGGGCGCGGGGCACCGGGGAGCTGTTTTTT
>-|TRBJ2-7|TRBD2|TRBV7-2
CASSFIAGANEQYF
TGTGCCAGCAGCTTTATAGCGGGAGCAAACGAGCAGTACTTC
>-|TRBJ2-2|TRBD2|TRBV6-5
CASRTSGINTGELFF
TGTGCCAGCCGCACTAGCGGGATTAACACCGGGGAGCTGTTTTTT
>-|TRBJ2-1|TRBD2|TRBV7-2
CASSLYGRAGAITYNEQFF
TGTGCCAGCAGCTTATACGGGAGGGCAGGGGCGATTACCTACAATGAGCAGTTCTTC
>-|TRBJ1-2|-|TRBV5-1
CASSPRDIARGYTF
TGCGCCAGCAGCCCCCGGGACATAGCTCGGGGCTACACCTTC
>-|TRBJ1-1|-|TRBV6-5
CASERDSLITEAFF
TGTGCCAGCGAACGCGACTCATTAATCACTGAAGCTTTCTTT
>-|TRBJ1-4|TRBD1|TRBV4-3
CASSPDRVGGKLFF
TGCGCCAGCAGCCCTGACAGGGTTGGTGGGAAACTGTTTTTT
>-|TRBJ2-1|TRBD2|TRBV27
CASSSGLALVSEQFF
TGTGCCAGCAGTTCGGGACTAGCATTAGTGAGTGAGCAGTTCTTC